Listed here are 22 T cell receptor beta chains from one sample, sequenced in a study of monozygotic twins with inflammatory bowel disease. Following a re-call of the 5' RACE reads, TCRdb has one entry per CDR3 protein and lacks DNA. The sample table sets out under 150,000 distinct CDR3 sequences. Specimen: blood. The receptors were sampled from a human donor with ulcerative colitis or Crohn's disease, or a healthy co-twin of an affected twin (not recorded which).

The CDR3 sequence is CASSQDTPEFYEQYF. This rearrangement joins TRBV3-1 to TRBJ2-7. The CDR3 contains 15 residues. In germline, CDR1 is LGHDT, CDR2 YNNKEL (reference sequence).

The chain couples TRBV6-2 or TRBV6-3 to TRBJ1-3; the D call of TRBD1 rests on TCRdb alone, since no DNA is present to check it. The V gene's germline CDR1 is MNHEY and CDR2 SVGEGT. The CDR3 has 16 residues. The CDR3: CASSYGGTISGNTIYF.

This chain connects TRBV7-2 to TRBJ2-2. The CDR3 has 16 residues. Germline CDR1 reads SGHTA; CDR2 reads FQGNSA. The CDR3 sequence: CASSPPNPSFTGELFF.

The chain combines TRBV5-1 with TRBJ2-7. Germline-derived CDR1 and CDR2 are SGHRS and YFSETQ. The CDR3 has 14 residues. The CDR3 here is CASSFGATSYEQYF.

This chain links TRBV7-9 with TRBJ2-3. The CDR3 sequence is 14 residues long. Germline CDR1 SEHNR, CDR2 FQNEAQ (reference sequence). CDR3 sequence: CASSTSGRTDTQYF.

The chain joins TRBV27 to TRBJ1-1; TCRdb outputs TRBD1, but without DNA this stays unchecked. The CDR3 loop spans 12 amino acids. CDR1 and CDR2 (germline): MNHEY, SMNVEV (reference sequence). This CDR3 reads CAAGTQNTEAFF.

The chain is built from TRBV19 and TRBJ1-1. CDR1 and CDR2 (germline): LNHDA, SQIVND (reference sequence). The CDR3 has 17 amino acids. The CDR3 spells CASSIGDSGDMNTEAFF. The variable domain in full, completed from reference TRBV19 and TRBJ1-1, reads DGGITQSPKYLFRKEGQNVTLSCEQNLNHDAMYWYRQDPGQGLRLIYYSQIVNDFQKGDIAEGYSVSREKKESFPLTVTSAQKNPTAFYLCASSIGDSGDMNTEAFFGQGTRLTVV.

The CDR3 loop is CASSQGWQPQHF. The chain combines TRBV12-3 or TRBV12-4 with TRBJ1-5; the TCRdb D gene call, TRBD1, has no DNA to confirm it. This CDR3 comprises 12 residues.

The chain couples TRBV14 to TRBJ1-1; TCRdb lists TRBD1, though no DNA is available to test this call. The CDR3 contains 14 residues. CDR1 SGHDN and CDR2 FVKESK come from the germline V gene. The CDR3 sequence is CASTIGTNIAEAFF.

The rearrangement joins TRBV7-6 to TRBJ1-6; no DNA is available, so the TRBD1 call from TCRdb remains unchecked. CDR3 length: 15 amino acids. Germline assignment: CDR1 SGHVS and CDR2 FNYEAQ. This chain's CDR3 is CASSGRQGSYSPLHF.

The rearrangement joins TRBV5-5 to TRBJ1-6; TCRdb's assignment of TRBD1 cannot be checked, as there is no DNA. Germline V CDR1 and CDR2: SGHKS, YYEKEE (reference sequence). The CDR3 covers 14 residues. CDR3 region: CASSSGQGTAPLHF.

J is TRBJ2-2 and V is TRBV5-6; lacking DNA, the TRBD2 call made by TCRdb goes unchecked. Per the germline V gene, CDR1 is SGHDT and CDR2 is YYEEEE. The CDR3 loop spans 14 amino acids. CDR3 sequence: CASSYGLETGELFF.

The chain employs TRBV20-1 and TRBJ1-2. Germline loops: CDR1 DFQATT, CDR2 SNEGSKA (reference sequence). The length of the CDR3 is 14 residues. CDR3 protein: CSARDLTGYYGYTF.

This chain connects TRBV5-1 to TRBJ1-1. This CDR3 has 14 residues. In germline, CDR1 is SGHRS, CDR2 YFSETQ. CDR3 sequence: CASSSNQVNTEAFF.

The chain uses TRBV20-1 and TRBJ2-4; TCRdb outputs TRBD2, but without DNA this stays unchecked. The germline gives CDR1 DFQATT, CDR2 SNEGSKA (reference sequence). The CDR3 has 21 amino acids. The CDR3 here is CSARDLWGLAGGYIAKNIQYF.

This chain connects TRBV28 to TRBJ2-1; TCRdb's D call of TRBD1 is untestable without DNA. Germline values: CDR1 MDHEN, CDR2 SYDVKM. The CDR3 contains 14 residues. CDR3 sequence reads: CASRAGVSYNEQFF. The full variable domain, completed using reference TRBV28 and TRBJ2-1, is DVKVTQSSRYLVKRTGEKVFLECVQDMDHENMFWYRQDPGLGLRLIYFSYDVKMKEKGDIPEGYSVSREKKERFSLILESASTNQTSMYLCASRAGVSYNEQFFGPGTRLTVL.

The V gene is TRBV19, the J gene TRBJ2-1; as DNA is missing, the TRBD1 call by TCRdb cannot be tested. This CDR3 spans 15 amino acids. Germline V gives CDR1 LNHDA, CDR2 SQIVND (reference sequence). The CDR3 here is CASSPGAGAYNEQFF.

The chain is built from TRBV6-2 or TRBV6-3 and TRBJ2-5; as DNA is missing, the TRBD1 call by TCRdb cannot be tested. Germline loops: CDR1 MNHEY, CDR2 SVGEGT. CDR3 length: 15 amino acids. CDR3 region: CASSGPQGNQETQYF.

The CDR3 here is CAISEVRGLGSYEQYF. The gene calls are TRBV10-3 and TRBJ2-7; TCRdb lists TRBD2, though no DNA is available to test this call. Per germline, CDR1 ENHRY and CDR2 SYGVKD. The CDR3 has 16 amino acids.

The chain combines TRBV7-9 with TRBJ2-7; TCRdb reports TRBD1, a call that lacks DNA to check it against. The CDR3 has 15 amino acids. The germline gives CDR1 SEHNR, CDR2 FQNEAQ (reference sequence). The CDR3 reads CASSFIGTGKDEQYF.

This chain uses TRBV6-5 with TRBJ2-5; TCRdb names TRBD1, which stays unverified in the absence of DNA. CDR1 MNHEY and CDR2 SVGAGI come from the germline V gene. This CDR3 is built from 15 residues. CDR3 residues: CASSYRRQARETQYF.

The chain is built from TRBV5-1 and TRBJ2-3; with no DNA, the TCRdb D assignment of TRBD1 cannot be verified. The CDR3 has 15 residues. CDR1 SGHRS and CDR2 YFSETQ come from the germline V gene. The CDR3 is CASSLMGQVTDTQYF.